The entry below gives a single T cell receptor (beta chain) sequence along with its context. Its specificity is not known. This record belongs to a study of OX40 agonist ivuxolimab in advanced cancers. Study conclusions and caveats: Part of the nonresponder group also had normalized T-cell clonal expansion that was low.

Data came from immunoSEQ multiplex PCR; TCRdb stores just in-frame clones and leaves some out. The sample consists of some 70,000 clones, 70% to 90% of them appearing once. Trimming left V 6 bases short and J 0 bases short, with 6 bases between. Germline V CDR1 and CDR2: MNHEY, SMNVEV (reference sequence). The CDR3 length is 13 residues. At baseline, cycle 4 day 1, and cycle 7 day 1, blood was sampled. The specimen was CD4+ or CD8+ T cells sorted from blood, collected in a trial of the OX40 agonist ivuxolimab. The chain links TRBV27 to TRBJ1-5; the D is unclear. The sequence was collected from an adult with an advanced solid tumor such as melanoma, head and neck, liver or kidney cancer. The CDR3 region has the DNA TGTGCCAGCAGGCAGTATAGCAATCAGCCCCAGCATTTT. Its protein is CASRQYSNQPQHF.